This T cell receptor (beta chain) emerged from a study of chemoradiotherapy in HPV16-positive cancers. Whole-study context: Functional T-cell assays on a couple of HPV16-positive patients' cells defined candidate HPV-specific clones and common TCR motifs. Study results and caveats: Only two HPV16-positive patients supplied the functional HPV-specificity definition.

Repeated repertoire sampling spanned the course of chemoradiotherapy. V gave up 2 bases and J gave up 1 base, with 9 bases separating them. The CDR3 is made up of 14 amino acids. CDR1 SGHRS and CDR2 YFSETQ come from the germline V gene. This clone appeared a few times. The antigen remains undetermined. Using immunoSEQ multiplex PCR, the repertoire was profiled, and TCRdb retains in-frame clones only, with some absent. The sample comprises some 12,000 clones, 85% to 90% of which are singletons, and less than 3% rests with the top ten. Sample collection occurred from a patient who underwent chemoradiotherapy. This chain links TRBV5-1 with TRBJ2-5; D might be TRBD2 (6 bases). The TCR originated in a human donor with HPV-associated anogenital cancer. The CDR3 region is CASSLTSPQETQYF. The DNA of the CDR3 is TGCGCCAGCAGCTTAACTAGCCCCCAAGAGACCCAGTACTTC.